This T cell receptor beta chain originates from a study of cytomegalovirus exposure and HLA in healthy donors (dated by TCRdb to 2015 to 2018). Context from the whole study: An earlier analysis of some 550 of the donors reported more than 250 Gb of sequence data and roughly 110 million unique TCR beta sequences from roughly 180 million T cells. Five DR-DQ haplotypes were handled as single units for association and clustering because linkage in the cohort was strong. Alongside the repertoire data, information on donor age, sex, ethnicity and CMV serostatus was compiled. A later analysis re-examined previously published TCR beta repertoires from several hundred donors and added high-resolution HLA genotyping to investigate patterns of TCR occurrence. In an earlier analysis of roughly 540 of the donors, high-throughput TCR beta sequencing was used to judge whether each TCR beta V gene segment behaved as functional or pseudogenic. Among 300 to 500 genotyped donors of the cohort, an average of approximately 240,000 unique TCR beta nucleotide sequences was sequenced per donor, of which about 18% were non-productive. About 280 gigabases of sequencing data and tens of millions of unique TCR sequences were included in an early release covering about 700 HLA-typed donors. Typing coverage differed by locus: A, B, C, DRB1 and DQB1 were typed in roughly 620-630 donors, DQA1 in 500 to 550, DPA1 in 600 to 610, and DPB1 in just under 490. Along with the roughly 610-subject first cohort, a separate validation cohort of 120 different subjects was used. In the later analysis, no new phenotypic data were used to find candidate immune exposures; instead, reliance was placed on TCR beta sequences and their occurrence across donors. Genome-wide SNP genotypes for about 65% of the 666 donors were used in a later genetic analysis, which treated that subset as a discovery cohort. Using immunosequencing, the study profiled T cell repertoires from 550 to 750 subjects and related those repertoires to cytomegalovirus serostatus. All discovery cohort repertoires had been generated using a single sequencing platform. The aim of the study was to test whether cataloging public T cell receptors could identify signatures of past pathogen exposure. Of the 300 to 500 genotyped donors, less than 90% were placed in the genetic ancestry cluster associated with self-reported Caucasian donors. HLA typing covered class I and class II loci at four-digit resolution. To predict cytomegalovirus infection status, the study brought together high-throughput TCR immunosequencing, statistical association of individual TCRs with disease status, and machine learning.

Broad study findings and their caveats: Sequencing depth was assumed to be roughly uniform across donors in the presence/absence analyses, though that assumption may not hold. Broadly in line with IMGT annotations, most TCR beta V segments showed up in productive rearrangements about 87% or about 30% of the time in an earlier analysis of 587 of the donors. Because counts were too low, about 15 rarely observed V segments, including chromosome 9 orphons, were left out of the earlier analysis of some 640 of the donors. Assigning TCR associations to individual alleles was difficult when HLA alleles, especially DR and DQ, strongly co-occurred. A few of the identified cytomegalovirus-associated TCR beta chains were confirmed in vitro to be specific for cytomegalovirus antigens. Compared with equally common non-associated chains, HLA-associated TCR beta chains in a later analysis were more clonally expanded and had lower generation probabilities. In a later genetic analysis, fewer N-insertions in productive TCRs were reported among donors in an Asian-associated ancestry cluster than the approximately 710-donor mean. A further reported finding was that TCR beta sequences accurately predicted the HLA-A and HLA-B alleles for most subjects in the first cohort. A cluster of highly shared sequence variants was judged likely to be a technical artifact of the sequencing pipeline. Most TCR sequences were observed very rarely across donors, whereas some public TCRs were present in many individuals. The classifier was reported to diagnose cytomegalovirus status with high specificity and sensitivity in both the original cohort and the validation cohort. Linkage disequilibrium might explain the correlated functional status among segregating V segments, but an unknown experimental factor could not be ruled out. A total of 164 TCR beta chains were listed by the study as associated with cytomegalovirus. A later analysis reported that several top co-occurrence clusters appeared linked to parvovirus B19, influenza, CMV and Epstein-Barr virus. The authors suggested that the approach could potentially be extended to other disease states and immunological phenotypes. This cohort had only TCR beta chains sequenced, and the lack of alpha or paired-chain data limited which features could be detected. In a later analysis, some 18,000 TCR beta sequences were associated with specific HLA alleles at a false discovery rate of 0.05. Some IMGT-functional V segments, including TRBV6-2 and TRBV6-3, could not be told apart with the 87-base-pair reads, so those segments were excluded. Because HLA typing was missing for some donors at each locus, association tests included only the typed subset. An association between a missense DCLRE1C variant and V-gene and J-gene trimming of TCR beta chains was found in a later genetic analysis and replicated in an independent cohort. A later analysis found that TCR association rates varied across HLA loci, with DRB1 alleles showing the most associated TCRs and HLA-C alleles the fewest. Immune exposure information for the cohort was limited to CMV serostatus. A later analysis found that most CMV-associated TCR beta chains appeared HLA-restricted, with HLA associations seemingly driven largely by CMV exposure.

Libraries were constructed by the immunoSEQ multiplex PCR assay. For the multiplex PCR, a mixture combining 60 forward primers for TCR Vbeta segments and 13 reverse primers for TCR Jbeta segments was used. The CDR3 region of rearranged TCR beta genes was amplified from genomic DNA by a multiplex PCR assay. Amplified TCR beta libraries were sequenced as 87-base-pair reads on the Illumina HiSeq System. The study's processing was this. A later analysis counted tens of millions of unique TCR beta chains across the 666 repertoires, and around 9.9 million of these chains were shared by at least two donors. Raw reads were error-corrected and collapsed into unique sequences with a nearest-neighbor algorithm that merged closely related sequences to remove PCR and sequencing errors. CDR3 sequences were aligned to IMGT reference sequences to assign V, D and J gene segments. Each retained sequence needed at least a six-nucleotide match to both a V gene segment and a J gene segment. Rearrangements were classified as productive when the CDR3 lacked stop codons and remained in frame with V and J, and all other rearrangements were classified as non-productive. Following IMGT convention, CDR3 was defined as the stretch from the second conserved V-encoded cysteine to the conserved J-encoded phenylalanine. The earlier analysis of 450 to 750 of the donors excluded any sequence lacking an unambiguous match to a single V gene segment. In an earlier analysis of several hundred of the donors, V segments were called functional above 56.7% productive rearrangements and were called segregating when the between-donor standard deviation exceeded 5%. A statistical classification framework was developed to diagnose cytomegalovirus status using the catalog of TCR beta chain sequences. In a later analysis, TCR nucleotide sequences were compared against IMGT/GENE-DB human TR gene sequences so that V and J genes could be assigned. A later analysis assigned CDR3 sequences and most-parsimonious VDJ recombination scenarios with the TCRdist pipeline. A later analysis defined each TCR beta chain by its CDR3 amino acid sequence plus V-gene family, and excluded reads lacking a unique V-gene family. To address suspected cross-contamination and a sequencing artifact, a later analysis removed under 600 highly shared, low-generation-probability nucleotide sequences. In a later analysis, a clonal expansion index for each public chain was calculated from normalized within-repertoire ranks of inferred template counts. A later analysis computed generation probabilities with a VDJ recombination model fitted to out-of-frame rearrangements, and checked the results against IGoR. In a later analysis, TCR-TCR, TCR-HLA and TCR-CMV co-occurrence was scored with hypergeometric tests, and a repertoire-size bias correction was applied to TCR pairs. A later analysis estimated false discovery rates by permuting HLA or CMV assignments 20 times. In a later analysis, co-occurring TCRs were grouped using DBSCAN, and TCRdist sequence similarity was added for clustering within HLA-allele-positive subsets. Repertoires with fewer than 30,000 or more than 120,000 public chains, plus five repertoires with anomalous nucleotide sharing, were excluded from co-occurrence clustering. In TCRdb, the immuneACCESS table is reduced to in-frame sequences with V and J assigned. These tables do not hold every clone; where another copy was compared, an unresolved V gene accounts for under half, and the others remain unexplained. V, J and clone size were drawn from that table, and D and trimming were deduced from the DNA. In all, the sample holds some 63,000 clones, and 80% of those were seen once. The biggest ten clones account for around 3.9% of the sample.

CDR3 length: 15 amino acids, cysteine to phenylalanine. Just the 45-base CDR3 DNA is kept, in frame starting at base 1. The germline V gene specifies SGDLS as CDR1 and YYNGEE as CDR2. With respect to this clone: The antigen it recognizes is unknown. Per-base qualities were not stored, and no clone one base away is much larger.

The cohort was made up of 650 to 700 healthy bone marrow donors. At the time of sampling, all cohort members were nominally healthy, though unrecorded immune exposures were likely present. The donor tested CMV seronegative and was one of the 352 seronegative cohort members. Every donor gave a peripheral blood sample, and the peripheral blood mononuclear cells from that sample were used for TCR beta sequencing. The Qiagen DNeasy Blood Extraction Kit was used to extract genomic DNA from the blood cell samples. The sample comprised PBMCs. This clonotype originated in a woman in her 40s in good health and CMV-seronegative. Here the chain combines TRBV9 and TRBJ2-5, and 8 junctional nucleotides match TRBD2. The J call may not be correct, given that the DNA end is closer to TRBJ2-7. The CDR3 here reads CASSVTGTSGDEQYF. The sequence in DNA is TGTGCCAGCAGCGTCACCGGGACTAGTGGTGACGAGCAGTACTTC.